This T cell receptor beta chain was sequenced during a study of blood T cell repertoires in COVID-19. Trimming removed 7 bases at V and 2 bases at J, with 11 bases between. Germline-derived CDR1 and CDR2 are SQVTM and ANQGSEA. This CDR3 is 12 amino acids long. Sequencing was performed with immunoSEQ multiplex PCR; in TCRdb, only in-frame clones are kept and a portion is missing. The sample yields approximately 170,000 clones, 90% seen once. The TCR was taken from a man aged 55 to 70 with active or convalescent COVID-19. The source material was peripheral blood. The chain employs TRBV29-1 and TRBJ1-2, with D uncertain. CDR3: CSAAVGNYGYTF. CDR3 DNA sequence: TGCAGCGCCGCGGTTGGAAACTATGGCTACACCTTC.